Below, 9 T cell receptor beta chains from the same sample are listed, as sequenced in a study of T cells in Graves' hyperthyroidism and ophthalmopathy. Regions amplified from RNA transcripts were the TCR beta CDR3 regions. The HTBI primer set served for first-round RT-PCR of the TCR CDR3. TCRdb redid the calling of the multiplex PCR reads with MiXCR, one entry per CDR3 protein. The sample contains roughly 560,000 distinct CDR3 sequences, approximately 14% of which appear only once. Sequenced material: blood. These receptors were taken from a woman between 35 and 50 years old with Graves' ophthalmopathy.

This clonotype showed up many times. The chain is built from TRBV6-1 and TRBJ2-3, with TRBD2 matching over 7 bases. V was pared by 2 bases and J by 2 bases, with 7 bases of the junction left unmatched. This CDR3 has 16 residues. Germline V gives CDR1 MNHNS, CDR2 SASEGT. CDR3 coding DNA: TGTGCCAGCAGTGAACCTGCGGGACTACCCACAGATACGCAGTATTTT. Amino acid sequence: CASSEPAGLPTDTQYF.

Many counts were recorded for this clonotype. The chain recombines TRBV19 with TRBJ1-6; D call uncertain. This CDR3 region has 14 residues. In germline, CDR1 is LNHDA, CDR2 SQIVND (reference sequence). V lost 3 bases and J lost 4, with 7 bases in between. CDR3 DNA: TGTGCCAGTAGTATCGAAGGGTATAATTCACCCCTCCACTTT. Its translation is CASSIEGYNSPLHF.

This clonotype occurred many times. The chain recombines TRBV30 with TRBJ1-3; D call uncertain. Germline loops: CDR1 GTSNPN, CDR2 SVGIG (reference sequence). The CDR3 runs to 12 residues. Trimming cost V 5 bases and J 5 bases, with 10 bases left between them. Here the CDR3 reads CAWGETRNTIYF. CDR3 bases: TGTGCCTGGGGAGAGACCCGAAACACCATATATTTT.

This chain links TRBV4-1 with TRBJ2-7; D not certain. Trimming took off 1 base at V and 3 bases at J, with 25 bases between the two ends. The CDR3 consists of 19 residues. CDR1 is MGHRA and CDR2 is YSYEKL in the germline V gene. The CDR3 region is CASSQAFPMGTVSFYEQYF. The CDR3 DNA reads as TGCGCCAGCAGCCAAGCATTTCCTATGGGCACGGTTTCTTTCTACGAGCAGTACTTC.

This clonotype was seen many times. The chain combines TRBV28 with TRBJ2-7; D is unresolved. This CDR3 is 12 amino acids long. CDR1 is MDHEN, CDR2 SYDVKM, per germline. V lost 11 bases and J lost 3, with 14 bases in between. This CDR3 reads CAVESARYEQYF. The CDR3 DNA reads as TGTGCCGTGGAGAGCGCTCGCTACGAGCAGTACTTC.

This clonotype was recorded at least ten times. CDR3 DNA: TGTGCCACCGCCCGACTAGCTCCAGATACGCAGTATTTT. Its translation: CATARLAPDTQYF. The chain carries TRBV10-3 and TRBJ2-3, with TRBD2 matching 7 bases. The germline V gene encodes CDR1 ENHRY and CDR2 SYGVKD. V lost 10 bases to trimming and J lost 4 bases; unmatched junction nucleotides: 8. This CDR3 has 13 amino acids.

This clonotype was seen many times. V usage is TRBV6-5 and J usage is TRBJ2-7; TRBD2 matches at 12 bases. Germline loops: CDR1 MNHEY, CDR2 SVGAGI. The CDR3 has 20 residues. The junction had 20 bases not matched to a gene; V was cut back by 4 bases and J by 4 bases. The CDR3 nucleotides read TGTGCCAGCAGTTGGGCCTACCGGGACGGTGGACTAGCGGGATCTTACGAGCAGTACTTC. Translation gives CASSWAYRDGGLAGSYEQYF.

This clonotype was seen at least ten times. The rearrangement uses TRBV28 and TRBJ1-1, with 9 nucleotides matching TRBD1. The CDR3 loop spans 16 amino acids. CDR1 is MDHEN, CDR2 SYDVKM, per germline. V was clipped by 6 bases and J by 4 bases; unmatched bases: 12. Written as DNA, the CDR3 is TGTGCCAGCAGAGCATATGGACAGGGGTGGGGCACTGAAGCTTTCTTT. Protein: CASRAYGQGWGTEAFF.

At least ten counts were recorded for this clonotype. CDR3 sequence (DNA): TGTGCCAGCAGATCCGGGACAGTATACGCCGAGAACACTGAAGCTTTCTTT. It translates to CASRSGTVYAENTEAFF. The genes are TRBV6-4 and TRBJ1-1; 7 bases agree with TRBD1. The germline V gene encodes CDR1 MRHNA and CDR2 SNTAGT. V dropped 6 bases and J dropped 1; count of bases not matched to a gene: 14. This CDR3 has 17 residues.